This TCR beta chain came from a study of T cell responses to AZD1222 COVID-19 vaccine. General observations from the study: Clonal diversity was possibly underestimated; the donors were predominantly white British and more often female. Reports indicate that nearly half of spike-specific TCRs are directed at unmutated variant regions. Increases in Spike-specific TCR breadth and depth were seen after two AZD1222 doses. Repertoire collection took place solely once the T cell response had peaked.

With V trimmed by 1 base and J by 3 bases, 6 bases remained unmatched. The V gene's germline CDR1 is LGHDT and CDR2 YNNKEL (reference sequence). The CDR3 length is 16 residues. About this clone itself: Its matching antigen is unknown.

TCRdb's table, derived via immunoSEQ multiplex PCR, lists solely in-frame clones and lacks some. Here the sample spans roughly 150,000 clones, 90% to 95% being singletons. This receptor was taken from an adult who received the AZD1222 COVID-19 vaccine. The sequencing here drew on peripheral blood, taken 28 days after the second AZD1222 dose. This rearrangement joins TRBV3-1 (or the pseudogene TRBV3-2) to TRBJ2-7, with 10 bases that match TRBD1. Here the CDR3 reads CASSQAGQGIIYEQYF. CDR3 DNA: TGTGCCAGCAGCCAAGCGGGACAGGGGATTATCTACGAGCAGTACTTC.